The T cell receptor beta chain described here comes from a study of T cell repertoires in cytomegalovirus infection. Study summary: Based on public TCR beta signatures, there were indications of CMV infection and of a matching HLA type.

Trimming removed 3 bases at V and 4 bases at J, with 7 bases between. The CDR3 totals 12 residues. Germline CDR1 is SGDLS and CDR2 is YYNGEE. MiXCR, run by TCRdb on the reads, gives a single entry per CDR3 protein. The sample lists 250,000 to 300,000 distinct CDR3 sequences, over 20% seen once, with around 14% in the top ten. Concerning this clonotype itself: Its matching antigen is unknown.

Study observations and caveats: Cumulative public TCR beta family frequency identified carriers of CMV plus the relevant HLA. CMV-specific TCR beta clonotypes restricted by HLA-C dominated the ex vivo response.

The sample taken for sequencing was PBMCs. This receptor was taken from a human donor in good health (CMV status not recorded). Some clones in this sample may be carry-over from other donors' samples. This chain links TRBV9 with TRBJ1-2; D is ambiguous. The CDR3 protein is CASSAPGYGYTF. Written as DNA, the CDR3 is TGTGCCAGCAGCGCACCCGGCTATGGCTACACCTTC. Filled out from reference TRBV9 and TRBJ1-2, the complete variable domain reads DSGVTQTPKHLITATGQRVTLRCSPRSGDLSVYWYQQSLDQGLQFLIQYYNGEERAKGNILERFSAQQFPDLHSELNLSSLELGDSALYFCASSAPGYGYTFGSGTRLTVV.